This T cell receptor (beta chain) was sequenced for a study of blood T cells in healthy people across ages. Broader study findings: What prevented conclusive comparison of naive and antigen-experienced cells was that PBMCs were unsorted.

Trimming removed 5 bases from V and 6 bases from J, with 13 bases in between. The CDR3 loop spans 12 amino acids. CDR1 DFQATT and CDR2 SNEGSKA come from the germline V gene (reference sequence). On this clonotype itself: What it binds is not known.

A sample-barcoded 5' primer and a J-beta primer mix were used in a second PCR of roughly 6 to 11 cycles. TCRdb called the 5' RACE reads again in MiXCR, with one record for every CDR3 protein. The data hold around 1,900,000 distinct CDR3 sequences, with about two fifths observed a single time. The chain combines TRBV20-1 with TRBJ2-5; TRBD2 is a possible D gene (5 bases). The sequence derives from a human donor in good health. The sequenced material came from blood. DNA of the CDR3: TGCAGTGCTCTAGCAAGCGTTAAGACCCAGTACTTC. Its translation is CSALASVKTQYF.